This T cell receptor (beta chain) was retrieved from a study of cytomegalovirus exposure and HLA in healthy donors. Regarding the study as a whole: Later findings reportedly placed an Asian-associated ancestry cluster below the approximately 670-donor mean for N-insertions.

As regards this clone: Its antigen is unidentified.

Both 60 Vbeta primers and 13 Jbeta primers went into the PCR. Assay: immunoSEQ multiplex PCR; the TCRdb copy retains only in-frame clones and omits some. This sample's table has 130,000 or so clones. Trimming took off 3 bases at V and 4 bases at J, with 16 bases between the two ends. There are 16 residues in the CDR3. Germline V gene data show CDR1 as KGHSH and CDR2 as LQKENI. The sequence came from a woman in her sixties or seventies in good health and CMV-seronegative. The J gene is TRBJ1-5, the V gene TRBV18, with D possibly being TRBD1 (5 bases). Sequenced material: PBMCs. CDR3 DNA sequence: TGTGCCAGCTCACCTCGCGTTATGGGGGGGAATCAGCCCCAGCATTTT. Its translation: CASSPRVMGGNQPQHF.